One sample yielded the 21 T cell receptor beta chains listed below, sequenced in a study of blood T cell repertoires in COVID-19. Only in-frame clones appear in the TCRdb table, and some are missing; sequencing was by immunoSEQ multiplex PCR. Seen here are about 380,000 clones, roughly 91% observed once, and the top ten hold 1.2%. The sample was PBMCs or T cells enriched from blood (not recorded which). The receptor source for this set is a woman younger than 35 who had recovered from COVID-19.

CDR3 DNA: TGTGCCATCAGTGGGCGGCAGGGGGCGTATTTCTCCGAGCAGTACTTC. It specifies CAISGRQGAYFSEQYF. The chain employs TRBV10-3 and TRBJ2-7; 8 positions match TRBD1. This CDR3 region has 16 residues. Losses at the gene ends were 4 bases for V and 6 bases for J; bases not matched to a gene: 14. The V gene's germline CDR1 is ENHRY and CDR2 SYGVKD.

This rearrangement joins TRBV5-1 to TRBJ2-7, with a possible D match to TRBD1 (8 bases). Deletions cut 0 bases from V and 3 bases from J, with 19 bases between. This CDR3 has 17 residues. Germline values: CDR1 SGHRS, CDR2 YFSETQ. CDR3 residues: CASSLGGQAGGDYEQYF. CDR3 DNA sequence: TGCGCCAGCAGCTTGGGGGGACAGGCAGGGGGGGACTACGAGCAGTACTTC.

The J gene is TRBJ1-2, the V gene TRBV7-9; D not certain. Looked up from germline, CDR1 is SEHNR and CDR2 is FQNEAQ (reference sequence). The CDR3 has 16 amino acids. V dropped 1 base and J dropped 2 bases, with 14 bases sitting between them. CDR3 coding DNA: TGTGCCAGCAGCTTAGTGGCCCTCCCGGGAAACTATGGCTACACCTTC. It encodes CASSLVALPGNYGYTF.

The sample holds one count of this clone. The chain links TRBV11-1 to TRBJ2-1; 7 nucleotides align to TRBD1. Germline CDR1 reads SGHAT; CDR2 reads FQDESV (reference sequence). This CDR3 is 12 amino acids long. V lost 4 bases to trimming and J lost 9 bases; unmatched junction nucleotides: 3. This chain's CDR3 is CASSWTGTEQFF. For the CDR3, the DNA is TGTGCCAGCAGCTGGACAGGTACTGAGCAGTTCTTC.

This chain uses TRBV6-1 with TRBJ1-1, with 8 bases lining up with TRBD1. The CDR3 loop spans 14 amino acids. Germline V lookup: CDR1 MNHNS, CDR2 SASEGT. V dropped 3 bases and J dropped 3; count of bases not matched to a gene: 3. Here the CDR3 DNA reads TGTGCCAGCAGTGAGGACAGGGTGTACACTGAAGCTTTCTTT. Its protein product is CASSEDRVYTEAFF.

The J gene is TRBJ1-1, the V gene TRBV12-3 or TRBV12-4; 7 bases align to TRBD1. V dropped 3 bases and J dropped 8; count of bases not matched to a gene: 3. This CDR3 has 12 amino acids. The CDR3 nucleotides read TGTGCCAGCAGTTTTCGACAGGGAGAAGCTTTCTTT. It codes for CASSFRQGEAFF.

The V gene is TRBV5-1, the J gene TRBJ1-2, with a weak D call TRBD1 (6 bases). Trimming removed 0 bases from V and 8 bases from J, with 14 bases in between. CDR3 length: 14 amino acids. Germline V gene data show CDR1 as SGHRS and CDR2 as YFSETQ. The CDR3 loop reads CASSLARGSNGYTF. The CDR3 nucleotides are TGCGCCAGCAGCTTGGCGAGGGGGTCCAACGGCTACACCTTC.

The rearrangement uses TRBV5-1 and TRBJ1-2; TRBD1 aligns across 7 bases. Germline CDR1 SGHRS, CDR2 YFSETQ. The CDR3 contains 16 residues. With V trimmed by 0 bases and J by 4 bases, 9 bases remained unmatched. CDR3 sequence (DNA): TGCGCCAGCAGCTTGGCCCCGACAGGGAACCTCTATGGCTACACCTTC. It is translated as CASSLAPTGNLYGYTF.

The CDR3 coding sequence is TGTGCCAGCACGAACAGGGGGGGCGGCTACACCTTC. Translating gives CASTNRGGGYTF. This chain joins TRBV2 and TRBJ1-2; 8 positions agree with TRBD1. There are 12 residues in the CDR3. The V and J ends lost 7 bases and 8 bases, in that order; junction bases with no gene match: 6. From germline, CDR1 is SNHLY and CDR2 FYNNEI.

J is TRBJ1-1 and V is TRBV2; 7 bases match TRBD1. The CDR3 extends over 14 amino acids. The ends lost 6 bases at V and 3 bases at J; junction bases unmatched: 7. Germline lookup yields CDR1 SNHLY and CDR2 FYNNEI. In nucleotides, the CDR3 is TGTGCCAGCAGCCCTACAGGGGCGGACACTGAAGCTTTCTTT. It yields the protein CASSPTGADTEAFF.

This chain links TRBV5-1 with TRBJ2-1, with a possible D match to TRBD2 (6 bases). The germline V and J ends were trimmed by 0 bases and 8 bases, with 9 bases remaining between them. The CDR3 is 13 amino acids. Germline CDR1 SGHRS, CDR2 YFSETQ. This chain's CDR3 is CASSLGRGYEQFF. CDR3 nucleotide sequence: TGCGCCAGCAGCTTGGGGCGGGGCTATGAGCAGTTCTTC.

This chain links TRBV27 with TRBJ1-6; D perhaps matches TRBD1 (5 bases). The ends were cut back, 8 bases at V and 10 bases at J, with 9 bases in the middle. The germline V gene has CDR1 MNHEY and CDR2 SMNVEV (reference sequence). The CDR3 length is 11 residues. As DNA, the CDR3 is TGTGCCAGCGGTACAGGATCACCCCTCCACTTT. Translation gives CASGTGSPLHF.

The chain has TRBV19 and TRBJ2-3, with D uncertain. The germline V gene encodes CDR1 LNHDA and CDR2 SQIVND (reference sequence). The CDR3 covers 14 residues. Trimming left V 7 bases short and J 3 bases short, with 14 bases between. The CDR3 region has the DNA TGTGCCAGTAACCCGCTGTCGGGTACAGATACGCAGTATTTT. It is translated as CASNPLSGTDTQYF.

The chain uses TRBV9 and TRBJ1-5; TRBD1 might be the D (5 bases). The germline gives CDR1 SGDLS, CDR2 YYNGEE. Trimming removed 0 bases from V and 6 bases from J, with 13 bases in between. The CDR3 has 15 residues. This CDR3 is CASSVGSGFSQPQHF. CDR3 coding DNA: TGTGCCAGCAGCGTAGGGTCAGGGTTTAGTCAGCCCCAGCATTTT.

The chain couples TRBV4-1 to TRBJ2-5, with a possible D match to TRBD1 (6 bases). Germline CDR1 reads MGHRA; CDR2 reads YSYEKL. CDR3 length equals 17 residues. Trimming left V 2 bases short and J 5 bases short, with 21 bases between. The CDR3 spells CASSQLPQGLVVETQYF. The CDR3 coding sequence is TGCGCCAGCAGCCAACTCCCCCAGGGGCTCGTAGTGGAGACCCAGTACTTC.

The chain has TRBV28 and TRBJ1-6, with a weak D call TRBD1 (5 bases). CDR3 length equals 13 residues. Between the trimmed V and J ends, which lost 3 bases and 10 bases, there was a span of 10 bases. Germline lookup yields CDR1 MDHEN and CDR2 SYDVKM. In DNA form, the CDR3 reads TGTGCCAGCAGTTTCCAGGGTCAATCACCCCTCCACTTT. Amino acid sequence: CASSFQGQSPLHF.

This clone has only a few counts. The CDR3 is CASSSTGGSSPLHF. For the CDR3, the DNA is TGTGCCAGCAGTTCGACAGGGGGTAGTTCACCCCTCCACTTT. J is TRBJ1-6 and V is TRBV6-5; the match to TRBD1 covers 9 bases. The CDR3 is 14 amino acids. The germline V gene has CDR1 MNHEY and CDR2 SVGAGI. Unmatched junction bases numbered 4, after V lost 4 bases and J lost 9 bases.

This clone was found once. The V gene is TRBV2, the J gene TRBJ1-4, with a tentative D call TRBD1 (5 bases). V gave up 6 bases and J gave up 0 bases, with 8 bases separating them. Germline assignment: CDR1 SNHLY and CDR2 FYNNEI. This CDR3 contains 14 residues. CDR3 region: CASSGGATNEKLFF. CDR3 DNA: TGTGCCAGCAGCGGGGGGGCAACTAATGAAAAACTGTTTTTT. Variable domain in full (rest from reference TRBV2 and TRBJ1-4): EPEVTQTPSHQVTQMGQEVILRCVPISNHLYFYWYRQILGQKVEFLVSFYNNEISEKSEIFDDQFSVERPDGSNFTLKIRSTKLEDSAMYFCASSGGATNEKLFFGSGTQLSVL.

The chain uses TRBV18 and TRBJ1-4; D is ambiguous. Germline V CDR1 and CDR2: KGHSH, LQKENI. The germline V and J ends were trimmed by 8 bases and 8 bases, with 15 bases remaining between them. The CDR3 has 13 amino acids. The CDR3 sequence: CASPRPMSEKLFF. The CDR3 DNA reads as TGTGCCAGCCCGAGGCCGATGTCAGAAAAACTGTTTTTT.

This CDR3 is CASSPGQDEEKQYF. The DNA of the CDR3 is TGTGCCAGCAGCCCCGGACAGGACGAAGAAAAGCAGTACTTC. V and J are TRBV7-9 and TRBJ2-7, with 7 bases that match TRBD1. Trimming took 5 bases from V and 8 from J; bases not matched to a gene: 12. The germline gives CDR1 SEHNR, CDR2 FQNEAQ (reference sequence). This CDR3 is 14 amino acids long.

The sample holds one count of this clone. CDR3 DNA sequence: TGTGCCAGCTCGAACGAAAGGGGTGCAAGACACTATGGCTACACCTTC. It is translated as CASSNERGARHYGYTF. The rearrangement links TRBV5-6 to TRBJ1-2; possible D gene TRBD1, 5 bases. This CDR3 has 16 residues. Per the germline V gene, CDR1 is SGHDT and CDR2 is YYEEEE. V lost 7 bases to trimming and J lost 3 bases, with 22 bases between them.